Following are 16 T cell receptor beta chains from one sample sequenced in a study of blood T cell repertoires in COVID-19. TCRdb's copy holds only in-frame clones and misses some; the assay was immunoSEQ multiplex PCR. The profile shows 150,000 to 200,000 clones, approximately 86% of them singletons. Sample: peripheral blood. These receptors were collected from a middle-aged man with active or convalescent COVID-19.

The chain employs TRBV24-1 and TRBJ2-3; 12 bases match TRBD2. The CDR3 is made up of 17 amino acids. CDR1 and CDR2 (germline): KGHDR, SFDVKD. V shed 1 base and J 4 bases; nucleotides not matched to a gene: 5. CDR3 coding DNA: TGTGCCACCAGTGATTTCCCTAGCGGGGGGGCTTCAGATACGCAGTATTTT. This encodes CATSDFPSGGASDTQYF.

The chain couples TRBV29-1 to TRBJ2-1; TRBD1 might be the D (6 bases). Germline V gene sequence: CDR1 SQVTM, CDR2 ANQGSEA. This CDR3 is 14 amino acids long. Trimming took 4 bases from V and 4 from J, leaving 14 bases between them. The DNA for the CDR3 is TGCAGCGTTGCAACAGGGCAACTATACAATGAGCAGTTCTTC. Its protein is CSVATGQLYNEQFF.

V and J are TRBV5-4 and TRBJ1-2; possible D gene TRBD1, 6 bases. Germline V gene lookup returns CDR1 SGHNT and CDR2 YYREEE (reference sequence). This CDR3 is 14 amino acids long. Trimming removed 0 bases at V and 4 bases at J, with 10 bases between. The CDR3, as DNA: TGTGCCAGCAGCTTGGGGCAGGGGAGCTATGGCTACACCTTC. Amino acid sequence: CASSLGQGSYGYTF.

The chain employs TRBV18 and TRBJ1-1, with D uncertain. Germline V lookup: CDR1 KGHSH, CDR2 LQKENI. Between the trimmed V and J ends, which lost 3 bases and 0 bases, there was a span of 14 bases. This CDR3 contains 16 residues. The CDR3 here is CASSPTGIPMNTEAFF. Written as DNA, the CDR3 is TGTGCCAGCTCACCGACCGGGATACCGATGAACACTGAAGCTTTCTTT.

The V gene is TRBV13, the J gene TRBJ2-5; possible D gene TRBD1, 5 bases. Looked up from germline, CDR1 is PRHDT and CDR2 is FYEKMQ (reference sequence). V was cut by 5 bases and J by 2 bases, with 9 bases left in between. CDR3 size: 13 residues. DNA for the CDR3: TGTGCCAGCAGCCAGGGCCCTCAAGAGACCCAGTACTTC. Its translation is CASSQGPQETQYF.

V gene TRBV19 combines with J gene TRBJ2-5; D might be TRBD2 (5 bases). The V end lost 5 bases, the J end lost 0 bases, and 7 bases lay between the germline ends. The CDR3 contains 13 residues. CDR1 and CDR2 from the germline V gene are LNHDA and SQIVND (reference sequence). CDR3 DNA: TGTGCCAGTAGTCGGGGATACCAAGAGACCCAGTACTTC. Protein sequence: CASSRGYQETQYF.

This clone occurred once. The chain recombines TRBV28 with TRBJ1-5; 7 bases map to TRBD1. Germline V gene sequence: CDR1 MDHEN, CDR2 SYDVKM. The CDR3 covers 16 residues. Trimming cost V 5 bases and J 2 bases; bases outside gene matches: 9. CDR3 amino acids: CASSPGTVGRNQPQHF. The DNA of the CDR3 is TGTGCCAGCAGTCCAGGGACAGTAGGTCGCAATCAGCCCCAGCATTTT.

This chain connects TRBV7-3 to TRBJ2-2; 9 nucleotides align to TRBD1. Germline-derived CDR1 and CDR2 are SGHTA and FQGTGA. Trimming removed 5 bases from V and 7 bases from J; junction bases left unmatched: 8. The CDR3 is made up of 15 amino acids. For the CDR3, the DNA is TGTGCCAGCAGCGAAACAGGGGGCGCGGTCGGGGAGCTGTTTTTT. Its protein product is CASSETGGAVGELFF.

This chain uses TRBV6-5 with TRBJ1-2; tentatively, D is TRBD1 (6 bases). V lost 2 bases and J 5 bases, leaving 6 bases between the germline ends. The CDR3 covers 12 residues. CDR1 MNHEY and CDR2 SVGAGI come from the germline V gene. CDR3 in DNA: TGTGCCAGCAGTTACGGGACATATGGCTACACCTTC. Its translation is CASSYGTYGYTF.

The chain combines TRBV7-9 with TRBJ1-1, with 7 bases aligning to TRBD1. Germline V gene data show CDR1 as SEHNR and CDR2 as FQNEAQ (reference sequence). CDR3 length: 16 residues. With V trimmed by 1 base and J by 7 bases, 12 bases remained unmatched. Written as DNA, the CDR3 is TGTGCCAGCAGCTTAGGGACAGGAGATCCCGAGGGTGAAGCTTTCTTT. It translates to CASSLGTGDPEGEAFF.

The CDR3 nucleotides read TGTGCCAGTAGTTTTGGGGGGGGACAGGGGACTCCTTTTGAAAAACTGTTTTTT. Its protein is CASSFGGGQGTPFEKLFF. The genes are TRBV19 and TRBJ1-4, with 10 positions matching TRBD1. The CDR3 runs 18 residues. Germline CDR1 reads LNHDA; CDR2 reads SQIVND (reference sequence). Germline trimming cut 5 bases from V and 7 bases from J; bases unmatched to any gene: 16.

The chain's CDR3 is CASDVSGQFNEQYF. The CDR3 bases are TGTGCCAGCGATGTCTCTGGGCAGTTTAACGAGCAGTACTTC. The chain combines TRBV6-5 with TRBJ2-7; D not certain. The CDR3 length is 14 residues. The germline V gene has CDR1 MNHEY and CDR2 SVGAGI. Trimming shortened V by 8 bases and J by 5 bases, and 19 bases separated the two germline ends.

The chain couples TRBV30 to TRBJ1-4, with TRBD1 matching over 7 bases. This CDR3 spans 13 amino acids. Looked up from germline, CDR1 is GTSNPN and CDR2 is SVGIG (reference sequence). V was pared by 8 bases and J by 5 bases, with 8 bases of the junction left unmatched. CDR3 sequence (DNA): TGTGCCCTGCTGACAGGGATGAATGAAAAACTGTTTTTT. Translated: CALLTGMNEKLFF.

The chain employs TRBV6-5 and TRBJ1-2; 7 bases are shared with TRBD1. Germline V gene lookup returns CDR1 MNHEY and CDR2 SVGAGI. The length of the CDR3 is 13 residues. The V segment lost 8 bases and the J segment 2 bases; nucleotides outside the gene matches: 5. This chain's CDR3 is CASGQGGNYGYTF. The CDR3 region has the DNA TGTGCCAGCGGGCAGGGGGGCAACTATGGCTACACCTTC.

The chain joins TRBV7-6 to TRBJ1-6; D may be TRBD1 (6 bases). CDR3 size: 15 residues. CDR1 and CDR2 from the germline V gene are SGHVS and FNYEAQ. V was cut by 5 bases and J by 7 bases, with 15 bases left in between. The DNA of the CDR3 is TGTGCCAGCAGCCCAAGTGGGGGCTGGAATTCACCCCTCCACTTT. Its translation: CASSPSGGWNSPLHF.

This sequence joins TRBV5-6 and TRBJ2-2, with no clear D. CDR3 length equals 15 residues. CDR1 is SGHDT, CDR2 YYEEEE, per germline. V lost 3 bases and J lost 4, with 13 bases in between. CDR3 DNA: TGTGCCAGCAGCTCGACGGTCCCGGGCACCGGGGAGCTGTTTTTT. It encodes CASSSTVPGTGELFF.